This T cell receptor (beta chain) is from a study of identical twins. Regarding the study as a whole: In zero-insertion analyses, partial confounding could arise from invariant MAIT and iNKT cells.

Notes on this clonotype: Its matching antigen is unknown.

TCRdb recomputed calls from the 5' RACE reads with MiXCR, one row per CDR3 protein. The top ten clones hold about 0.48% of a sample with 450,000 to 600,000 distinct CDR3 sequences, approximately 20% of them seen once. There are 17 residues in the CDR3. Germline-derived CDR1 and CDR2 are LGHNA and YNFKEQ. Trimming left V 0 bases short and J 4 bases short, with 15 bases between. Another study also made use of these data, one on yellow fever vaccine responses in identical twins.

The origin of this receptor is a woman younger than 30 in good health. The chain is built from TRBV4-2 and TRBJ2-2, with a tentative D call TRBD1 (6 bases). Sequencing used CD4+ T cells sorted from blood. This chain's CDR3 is CASSQEGAGVGTGELFF. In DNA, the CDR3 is TGTGCCAGCAGCCAAGAAGGAGCAGGGGTGGGCACCGGGGAGCTGTTTTTT.